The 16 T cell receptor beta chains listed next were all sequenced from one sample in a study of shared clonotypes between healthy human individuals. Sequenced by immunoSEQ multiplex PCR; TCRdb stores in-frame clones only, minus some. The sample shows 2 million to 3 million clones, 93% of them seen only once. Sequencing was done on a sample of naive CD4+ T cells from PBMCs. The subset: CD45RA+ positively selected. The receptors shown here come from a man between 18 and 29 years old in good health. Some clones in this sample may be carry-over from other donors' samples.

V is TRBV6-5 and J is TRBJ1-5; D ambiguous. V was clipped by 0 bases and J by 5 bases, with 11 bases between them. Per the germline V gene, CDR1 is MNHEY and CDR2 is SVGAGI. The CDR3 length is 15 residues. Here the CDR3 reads CASSYSRRGDQPQHF. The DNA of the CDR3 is TGTGCCAGCAGTTACTCGAGGCGGGGTGATCAGCCCCAGCATTTT.

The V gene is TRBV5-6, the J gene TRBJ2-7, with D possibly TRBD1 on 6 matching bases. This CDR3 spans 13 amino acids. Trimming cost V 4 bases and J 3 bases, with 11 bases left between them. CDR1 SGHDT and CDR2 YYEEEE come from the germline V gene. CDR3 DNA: TGTGCCAGCAGCCTAGACAGGATCTACGAGCAGTACTTC. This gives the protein CASSLDRIYEQYF.

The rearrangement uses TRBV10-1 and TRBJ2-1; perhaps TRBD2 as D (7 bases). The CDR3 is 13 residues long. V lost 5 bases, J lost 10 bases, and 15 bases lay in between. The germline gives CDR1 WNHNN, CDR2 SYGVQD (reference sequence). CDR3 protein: CASSWAGAREQFF. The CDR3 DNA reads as TGCGCCAGCAGTTGGGCGGGGGCCAGGGAGCAGTTCTTC.

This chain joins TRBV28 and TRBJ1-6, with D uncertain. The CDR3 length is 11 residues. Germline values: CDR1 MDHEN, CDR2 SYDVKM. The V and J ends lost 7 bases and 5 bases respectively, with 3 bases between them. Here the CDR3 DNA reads TGTGCCAGCACTCATAATTCACCCCTCCACTTT. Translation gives CASTHNSPLHF.

As DNA, the CDR3 is TGTGCCAGCGCTACAGCGGGAGGCCCCTCCTACGAGCAGTACTTC. Protein product: CASATAGGPSYEQYF. The chain couples TRBV28 to TRBJ2-7; 9 bases map to TRBD2. Germline CDR1 is MDHEN and CDR2 is SYDVKM. There are 15 residues in the CDR3. V was clipped by 8 bases and J by 0 bases; unmatched bases: 8.

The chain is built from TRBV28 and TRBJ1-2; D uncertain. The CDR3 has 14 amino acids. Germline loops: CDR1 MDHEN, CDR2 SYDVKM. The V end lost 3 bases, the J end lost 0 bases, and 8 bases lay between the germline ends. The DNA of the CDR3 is TGTGCCAGCAGTTTCGGGTTAACTAACTATGGCTACACCTTC. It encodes CASSFGLTNYGYTF.

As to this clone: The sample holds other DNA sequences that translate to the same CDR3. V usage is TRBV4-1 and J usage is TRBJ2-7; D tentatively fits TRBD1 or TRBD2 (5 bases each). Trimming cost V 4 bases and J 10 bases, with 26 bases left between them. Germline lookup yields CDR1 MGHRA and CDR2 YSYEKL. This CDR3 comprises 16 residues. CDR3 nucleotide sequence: TGCGCCAGCAGCCCATCCGGGGCAGTCGATGATGGCGAACAGTACTTC. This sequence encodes CASSPSGAVDDGEQYF.

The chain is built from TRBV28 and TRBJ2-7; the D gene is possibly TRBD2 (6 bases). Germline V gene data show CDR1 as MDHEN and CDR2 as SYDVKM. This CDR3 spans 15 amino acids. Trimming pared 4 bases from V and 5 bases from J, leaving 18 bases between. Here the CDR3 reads CASSSAQILAHEQYF. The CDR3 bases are TGTGCCAGCAGTTCCGCCCAAATTCTAGCGCACGAGCAGTACTTC. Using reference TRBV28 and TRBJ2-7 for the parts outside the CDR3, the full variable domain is DVKVTQSSRYLVKRTGEKVFLECVQDMDHENMFWYRQDPGLGLRLIYFSYDVKMKEKGDIPEGYSVSREKKERFSLILESASTNQTSMYLCASSSAQILAHEQYFGPGTRLTVT.

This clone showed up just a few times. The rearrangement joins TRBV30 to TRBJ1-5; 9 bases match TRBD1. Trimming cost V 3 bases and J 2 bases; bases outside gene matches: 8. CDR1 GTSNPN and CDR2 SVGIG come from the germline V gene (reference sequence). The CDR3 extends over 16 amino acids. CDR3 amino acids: CAWSQPGQGGNQPQHF. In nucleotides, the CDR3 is TGTGCCTGGAGCCAGCCGGGACAGGGAGGCAATCAGCCCCAGCATTTT.

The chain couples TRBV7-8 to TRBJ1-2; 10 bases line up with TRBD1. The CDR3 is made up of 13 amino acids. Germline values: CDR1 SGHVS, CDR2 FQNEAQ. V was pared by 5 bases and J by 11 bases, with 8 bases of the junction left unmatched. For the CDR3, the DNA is TGTGCCAGCAGCACCCTATGGGACAGGGGTTACACCTTC. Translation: CASSTLWDRGYTF.

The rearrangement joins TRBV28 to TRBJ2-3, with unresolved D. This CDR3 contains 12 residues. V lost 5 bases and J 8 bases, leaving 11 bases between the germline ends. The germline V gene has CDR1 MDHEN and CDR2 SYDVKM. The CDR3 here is CASSPIDGTQYF. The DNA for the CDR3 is TGTGCCAGCAGTCCCATCGACGGTACGCAGTATTTT.

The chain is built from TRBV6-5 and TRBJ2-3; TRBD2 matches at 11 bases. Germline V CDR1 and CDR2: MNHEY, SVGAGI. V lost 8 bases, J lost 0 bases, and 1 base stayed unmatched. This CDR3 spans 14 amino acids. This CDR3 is CASRLAGSTDTQYF. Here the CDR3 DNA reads TGTGCCAGCCGACTAGCGGGGAGCACAGATACGCAGTATTTT.

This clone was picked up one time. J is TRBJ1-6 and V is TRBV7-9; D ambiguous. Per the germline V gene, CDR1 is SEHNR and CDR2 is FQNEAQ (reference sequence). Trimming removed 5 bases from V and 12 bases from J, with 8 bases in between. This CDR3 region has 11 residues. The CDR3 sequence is CASSILGPLHF. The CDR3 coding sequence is TGTGCCAGCAGCATTCTAGGACCCCTCCACTTT.

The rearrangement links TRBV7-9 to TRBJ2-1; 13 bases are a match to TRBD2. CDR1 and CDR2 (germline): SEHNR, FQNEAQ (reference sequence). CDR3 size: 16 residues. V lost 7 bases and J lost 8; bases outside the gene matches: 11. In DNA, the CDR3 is TGTGCCAGCACAAAAGGGACTAGCGGGATGAGGGATGAGCAGTTCTTC. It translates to CASTKGTSGMRDEQFF. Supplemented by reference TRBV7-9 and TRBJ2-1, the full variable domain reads DTGVSQNPRHKITKRGQNVTFRCDPISEHNRLYWYRQTLGQGPEFLTYFQNEAQLEKSRLLSDRFSAERPKGSFSTLEIQRTEQGDSAMYLCASTKGTSGMRDEQFFGPGTRLTVL.

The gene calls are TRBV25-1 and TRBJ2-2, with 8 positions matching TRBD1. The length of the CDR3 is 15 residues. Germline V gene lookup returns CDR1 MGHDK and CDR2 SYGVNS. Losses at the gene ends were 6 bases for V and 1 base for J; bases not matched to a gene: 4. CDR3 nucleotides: TGTGCCAGCAGGGCCGGGACAGGGAACACCGGGGAGCTGTTTTTT. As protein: CASRAGTGNTGELFF.

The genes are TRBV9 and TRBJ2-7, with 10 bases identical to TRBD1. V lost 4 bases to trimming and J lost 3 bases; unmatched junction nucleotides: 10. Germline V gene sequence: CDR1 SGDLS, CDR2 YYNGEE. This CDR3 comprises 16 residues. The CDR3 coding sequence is TGTGCCAGCAGCCCCACCATGACAGGGGGCGACTACGAGCAGTACTTC. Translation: CASSPTMTGGDYEQYF.